This TCR beta chain is from a study of T cell responses to AZD1222 COVID-19 vaccine. V dropped 3 bases and J dropped 3 bases, with 12 bases sitting between them. CDR3 size: 14 residues. CDR1 and CDR2 from the germline V gene are SQVTM and ANQGSEA. Concerning this clone itself: Its cognate antigen is unknown.

Using immunoSEQ multiplex PCR, the repertoire was profiled, and TCRdb retains in-frame clones only, with some absent. The top ten clones hold roughly 1% of a sample with about 130,000 clones, roughly 89% of them seen once. Study conclusions and caveats: In the spike-specific TCR repertoire, nearly half reportedly target unmutated variant regions.

J is TRBJ2-4 and V is TRBV29-1; weak D call: TRBD2 (5 bases). The source of this sequence is an adult who received the AZD1222 COVID-19 vaccine. This material consisted of peripheral blood, taken 28 days after the second AZD1222 dose. The CDR3 nucleotides are TGCAGCGTTGATGAGGGCGGAGGCAAAAACATTCAGTACTTC. Its protein product is CSVDEGGGKNIQYF.